The sequence of this T cell receptor (beta chain) was determined in a study of blood T cell repertoires in COVID-19. Study-level information: Samples of COVID-19 (acute and convalescent) were obtained from the United States, Italy and Spain. PBMCs, B-cell-depleted T cells, or T cells were the source of the cDNA or gDNA that made up the material.

During active infection, Seattle patients enrolled and were then monitored through disease. Germline CDR1 and CDR2: SGHTA and FQGTGA. This CDR3 is built from 17 residues. Trimming cost V 0 bases and J 0 bases; bases outside gene matches: 4. Original handling: Reference gene primers were amplified, and this amplification served to estimate nucleated cell counts. Clones were sequenced by immunoSEQ multiplex PCR, and TCRdb holds only the in-frame ones, with some missing. From that table come the V and J calls and clone size; the DNA was used to work out D and trimming. Of about 140,000 clones listed, 88% are singletons.

The sequencing sample was made of peripheral blood. This TCR was recovered from a human donor with COVID-19, enrolled during active disease. The donor label of this sample is uncertain. The J gene is TRBJ2-2, the V gene TRBV7-3; TRBD1 matches at 7 bases. The CDR3 is CASSLTGDRANTGELFF. DNA for the CDR3: TGTGCCAGCAGCTTAACAGGCGACAGGGCGAACACCGGGGAGCTGTTTTTT. Using reference TRBV7-3 and TRBJ2-2 for the parts outside the CDR3, the full variable domain is GAGVSQTPSNKVTEKGKYVELRCDPISGHTALYWYRQSLGQGPEFLIYFQGTGAADDSGLPNDRFFAVRPEGSVSTLKIQRTERGDSAVYLCASSLTGDRANTGELFFGEGSRLTVL.